Listed here are 11 T cell receptor beta chains from one sample, sequenced in a study of T cell repertoires in aging, cancer and after chemotherapy. Multiplex touch-down PCR with TRB-A/B primers amplified rearranged V-D-J TRB sequences. TCRdb used MiXCR to reprocess the multiplex PCR reads, holding one entry per CDR3 protein. The data contain several thousand distinct CDR3 sequences, approximately 25% of them singletons. The template was genomic DNA from peripheral blood, not RNA. Source material: blood. These receptors originate from a human donor with a solid tumor.

This clonotype occurred many times. V is TRBV6-2 or TRBV6-3 and J is TRBJ1-1; no reliable D call. Germline V gene sequence: CDR1 MNHEY, CDR2 SVGEGT. The CDR3 extends over 13 amino acids. V shed 6 bases and J shed 2 bases, with 10 bases lying between them. CDR3 amino acids: CASSRRDNTEAFF. The CDR3 DNA follows: TGTGCCAGCAGCCGCCGGGATAACACTGAAGCTTTCTTT.

This sequence joins TRBV5-6 and TRBJ2-1; D call uncertain. Trimming stripped 0 bases from V and 2 bases from J, with 9 bases between. Germline CDR1 SGHDT, CDR2 YYEEEE. The length of the CDR3 is 15 residues. The chain's CDR3 is CASSLAAETYNEQFF. In DNA form, the CDR3 reads TGTGCCAGCAGCTTGGCCGCCGAAACCTACAATGAGCAGTTCTTC.

Sample share makes this clonotype large. The genes are TRBV15 and TRBJ2-2; 7 nucleotides align to TRBD1. Unmatched junction bases numbered 14, after V lost 4 bases and J lost 9 bases. Germline V gene lookup returns CDR1 LNHNV and CDR2 YYDKDF (reference sequence). This CDR3 region has 16 residues. The CDR3 DNA follows: TGTGCCACCAGCATTACCTCCGGGACAGTCCTAAGGGAGCTGTTTTTT. Its translation: CATSITSGTVLRELFF.

In this sample, this clonotype turned up a few times. The chain recombines TRBV20-1 with TRBJ1-2, with TRBD1 matching 7 bases. The junction had 12 bases not matched to a gene; V was cut back by 3 bases and J by 8 bases. CDR1 and CDR2 (germline): DFQATT, SNEGSKA (reference sequence). CDR3 length: 14 amino acids. This CDR3 reads CSARWQGGIRGYTF. The CDR3, as DNA: TGCAGTGCTAGGTGGCAGGGGGGGATCCGAGGCTACACCTTC.

This clonotype is categorized as medium-sized. The chain joins TRBV5-4 to TRBJ1-2; D perhaps matches TRBD1 (5 bases). The CDR3 contains 16 residues. V gave up 4 bases and J gave up 0 bases, with 16 bases separating them. The germline V gene has CDR1 SGHNT and CDR2 YYREEE (reference sequence). The CDR3 loop is CASSRNGGGANYGYTF. CDR3 nucleotide sequence: TGTGCCAGCAGCCGAAACGGGGGGGGGGCTAACTATGGCTACACCTTC.

Within the sample, this clonotype is medium-sized. The V call is TRBV19, the J call TRBJ1-1; the D gene is possibly TRBD1 (6 bases). Germline lookup yields CDR1 LNHDA and CDR2 SQIVND (reference sequence). The CDR3 contains 13 residues. Trimming stripped 5 bases from V and 4 bases from J, with 11 bases between. The CDR3 DNA is TGTGCCAGTAGTTCCAGGGGAGTCACTGAAGCTTTCTTT. Protein: CASSSRGVTEAFF.

This clonotype is medium-sized within its sample. This chain joins TRBV13 and TRBJ1-3; perhaps TRBD1 as D (6 bases). This CDR3 comprises 14 residues. V was clipped by 3 bases and J by 2 bases, with 8 bases between them. The germline V gene encodes CDR1 PRHDT and CDR2 FYEKMQ (reference sequence). CDR3 sequence (DNA): TGTGCCAGCAGCTTCAACAGGGCTGGAAACACCATATATTTT. Residues: CASSFNRAGNTIYF. Supplemented by reference TRBV13 and TRBJ1-3, the full variable domain reads AAGVIQSPRHLIKEKRETATLKCYPIPRHDTVYWYQQGPGQDPQFLISFYEKMQSDKGSIPDRFSAQQFSDYHSELNMSSLELGDSALYFCASSFNRAGNTIYFGEGSWLTVV.

This clonotype rates as medium-sized (0.01 to 0.1%). The chain carries TRBV19 and TRBJ1-2; TRBD1 matches 7 bases. Losses at the gene ends were 7 bases for V and 4 bases for J; bases not matched to a gene: 6. This CDR3 has 13 amino acids. Germline loops: CDR1 LNHDA, CDR2 SQIVND (reference sequence). In nucleotides, the CDR3 is TGTGCCAGTACAACCCGGGACAGCTATGGCTACACCTTC. As protein: CASTTRDSYGYTF.

This clonotype was counted only a few times. The CDR3 bases are TGTGCCAGCAGTCCTTCAAGCGGATCCTACGAGCAGTACTTC. Translation gives CASSPSSGSYEQYF. The chain uses TRBV12-3 or TRBV12-4 and TRBJ2-7; tentatively, D is TRBD2 (5 bases). This CDR3 comprises 14 residues. V lost 5 bases, J lost 1 base, and 12 bases lay in between.

The J gene is TRBJ2-7, the V gene TRBV19, with 9 bases matching TRBD1. There are 14 residues in the CDR3. After removal of 3 bases from V and 2 bases from J, the junction contained 2 bases not matched to a gene. Germline loops: CDR1 LNHDA, CDR2 SQIVND (reference sequence). CDR3 sequence reads: CASSMGTGPYEQYF. The CDR3 DNA follows: TGTGCCAGTAGTATGGGGACAGGGCCCTACGAGCAGTACTTC.

Notes on this clonotype: This could be a read error, since a much larger clone is one nucleotide away. The chain joins TRBV6-6 to TRBJ2-1; TRBD1 is a possible D gene (5 bases). This CDR3 region has 13 residues. V was trimmed by 4 bases and J by 10 bases, leaving 14 bases between them. In germline, CDR1 is MNHNY, CDR2 SVGAGI (reference sequence). CDR3 protein: CASSLDRSYEQFF. The CDR3, as DNA: TGTGCCAGCAGTTTAGACAGATCCTACGAGCAGTTCTTC.